This is a list of T cell receptor beta chains from one sample in a study of blood T cell repertoires in COVID-19. Clones were read by immunoSEQ multiplex PCR, and TCRdb kept only the in-frame ones, dropping some. The table includes about 190,000 clones, less than 90% detected once. Sequenced sample: PBMCs or T cells enriched from blood (not recorded which). All receptors come from a woman aged 30 to 39 who had been exposed to COVID-19. CDR3s include the opening cysteine and the closing phenylalanine or tryptophan. D genes are given only for firm matches. Part of the rows lack a size; the others show once, few, many or a class for expanded clones.

TRBD1	NA	TRBV12-5	TRBJ1-4	CASGQGGNEKLFF	TGTGCTAGCGGACAGGGCGGGAATGAAAAACTGTTTTTT
TRBD1	NA	TRBV3-1/TRBV3-2	TRBJ2-2	CASRGDREWPTGELFF	TGTGCCAGCAGAGGGGACAGGGAATGGCCCACCGGGGAGCTGTTTTTT
TRBD2	NA	TRBV5-8	TRBJ2-7	CASSFGGEGYEQYF	TGTGCCAGCAGCTTCGGAGGGGAGGGGTACGAGCAGTACTTC
NA	NA	TRBV27	TRBJ2-1	CASSSITGQGGHEQFF	TGTGCCAGCAGCTCCATTACGGGCCAGGGGGGCCATGAGCAGTTCTTC
NA	few	TRBV6-4	TRBJ1-6	CASSSTGLDSPLHF	TGTGCCAGCAGTAGTACAGGGTTGGATTCACCCCTCCACTTT
TRBD1	NA	TRBV11-2	TRBJ1-1	CASSPTGGRWGTEAFF	TGTGCCAGCAGCCCCACAGGGGGAAGATGGGGAACTGAAGCTTTCTTT
NA	once	TRBV10-2	TRBJ1-5	CASSENGGQPQHF	TGCGCCAGCAGTGAGAACGGGGGACAGCCCCAGCATTTT
TRBD2	NA	TRBV15	TRBJ2-5	CATSPSASGGKETQYF	TGTGCCACCAGCCCCTCGGCTAGCGGGGGAAAAGAGACCCAGTACTTC
NA	NA	TRBV6-2/TRBV6-3	TRBJ1-1	CASSYMSSTEAFF	TGTGCCAGCAGTTACATGTCCTCCACTGAAGCTTTCTTT
TRBD1	few	TRBV11-2	TRBJ1-4	CASSLDPLRDREEEKLFF	TGTGCCAGCAGCTTAGATCCCCTCCGGGACAGGGAGGAGGAAAAACTGTTTTTT
NA	NA	TRBV10-3	TRBJ1-5	CAISESRSDSNQPQHF	TGTGCCATCAGTGAGTCGAGGTCAGATAGCAATCAGCCCCAGCATTTT
TRBD1	NA	TRBV19	TRBJ1-5	CASTAGTDRREPQHF	TGTGCCAGTACGGCCGGGACAGACCGCAGGGAGCCCCAGCATTTT
TRBD1	NA	TRBV9	TRBJ1-2	CASSVRQGVNYGYTF	TGTGCCAGCAGCGTTCGACAGGGAGTTAACTATGGCTACACCTTC
NA	NA	TRBV6-2/TRBV6-3	TRBJ1-2	CASSADSNYGYTF	TGTGCCAGCAGTGCAGACAGTAACTATGGCTACACCTTC
NA	NA	TRBV18	TRBJ1-4	CASSHGGAQEKLFF	TGTGCCAGCTCACATGGGGGGGCGCAGGAAAAACTGTTTTTT
NA	NA	TRBV6-5	TRBJ2-2	CASSRPGSNTGELFF	TGTGCCAGCAGTAGGCCGGGAAGCAACACCGGGGAGCTGTTTTTT
NA	NA	TRBV2	TRBJ2-3	CASSEALEDTQYF	TGTGCCAGCAGTGAAGCGCTAGAAGATACGCAGTATTTT
TRBD1	once	TRBV2	TRBJ2-3	CASSRDSSDTQYF	TGTGCCAGCAGCCGGGACAGCTCAGATACGCAGTATTTT
NA	NA	TRBV27	TRBJ2-6	CASSSSGANVLTF	TGTGCCAGCAGCTCCTCTGGGGCCAACGTCCTGACTTTC
TRBD1	NA	TRBV6-5	TRBJ2-7	CASTVSGRGTYEQYF	TGTGCCAGCACCGTATCGGGCAGGGGGACCTACGAGCAGTACTTC
NA	NA	TRBV6-5	TRBJ1-1	CASSYGLGGSGTEAFF	TGTGCCAGCAGTTACGGGCTGGGGGGGTCGGGCACTGAAGCTTTCTTT
NA	NA	TRBV11-2	TRBJ1-1	CASSLGWPGTEAFF	TGTGCCAGCAGCTTAGGTTGGCCGGGCACTGAAGCTTTCTTT
NA	NA	TRBV11-2	TRBJ2-2	CASSLVRNTGELFF	TGTGCCAGCAGCTTAGTCAGGAACACCGGGGAGCTGTTTTTT
NA	NA	TRBV5-1	TRBJ1-3	CASSHGSAGNTIYF	TGCGCCAGCAGCCACGGGAGTGCTGGAAACACCATATATTTT
NA	NA	TRBV15	TRBJ1-5	CATRPAGQGSNQPQHF	TGTGCCACCAGGCCGGCTGGGCAGGGCAGCAATCAGCCCCAGCATTTT
NA	NA	TRBV7-9	TRBJ1-6	CATDLSRVDSPLHF	TGTGCCACCGACCTAAGCAGGGTGGATTCACCCCTCCACTTT
NA	few	TRBV5-4	TRBJ1-5	CASSLEGSPQHF	TGTGCCAGCAGCTTGGAGGGGTCGCCCCAGCATTTT
TRBD1	NA	TRBV12-3/TRBV12-4	TRBJ1-4	CAIYDRGYEKLFF	TGTGCCATCTACGACAGGGGTTACGAAAAACTGTTTTTT
TRBD1	NA	TRBV5-6	TRBJ1-6	CASSPPGAGGRSPLHF	TGTGCCAGCAGCCCACCCGGGGCAGGGGGGCGTTCACCCCTCCACTTT
TRBD2	NA	TRBV4-1	TRBJ2-1	CASSQIGGLAGTNEQFF	TGCGCCAGCAGCCAAATCGGGGGACTAGCGGGGACCAATGAGCAGTTCTTC
TRBD2	NA	TRBV4-3	TRBJ2-1	CASSRRLALNEQFF	TGCGCCAGCAGCCGCCGACTAGCCCTCAATGAGCAGTTCTTC
TRBD1	once	TRBV19	TRBJ1-6	CASSIFSRTGPDSPLHF	TGTGCCAGTAGTATTTTCTCCAGGACAGGGCCGGATTCACCCCTCCACTTT
TRBD1	NA	TRBV7-9	TRBJ1-1	CASSRVGAGGLYTEAFF	TGTGCCAGCAGCCGGGTGGGGGCAGGGGGCTTGTACACTGAAGCTTTCTTT
NA	NA	TRBV9	TRBJ1-3	CASSAFTGTTGNTIYF	TGTGCCAGCAGCGCATTCACCGGGACAACTGGAAACACCATATATTTT
TRBD1	NA	TRBV19	TRBJ1-1	CASSSDRGALNTEAFF	TGTGCCAGTAGTAGCGACAGGGGGGCATTGAACACTGAAGCTTTCTTT
NA	NA	TRBV7-2	TRBJ2-2	CASSFPRRVGGATSLFF	TGTGCCAGCAGCTTTCCAAGGAGAGTAGGGGGGGCGACCTCGCTGTTTTTT
TRBD2	NA	TRBV11-3	TRBJ2-5	CASSLGLAGIQETQYF	TGTGCCAGCAGCTTGGGACTAGCGGGGATCCAAGAGACCCAGTACTTC
NA	NA	TRBV9	TRBJ2-1	CASSVQDYEQFF	TGTGCCAGCAGCGTACAGGACTATGAGCAGTTCTTC
NA	NA	TRBV18	TRBJ1-1	CASSPGLMNTEAFF	TGTGCCAGCTCACCGGGCCTGATGAACACTGAAGCTTTCTTT
NA	NA	TRBV5-4	TRBJ1-2	CASSFGIGANTYGYTF	TGTGCCAGCAGCTTTGGTATAGGGGCAAATACCTATGGCTACACCTTC
NA	NA	TRBV5-1	TRBJ1-1	CASSLGGLNTEAFF	TGCGCCAGCAGCTTGGGGGGGCTGAACACTGAAGCTTTCTTT
NA	NA	TRBV2	TRBJ1-4	CASRGQANEKLFF	TGTGCCAGCAGGGGGCAAGCTAATGAAAAACTGTTTTTT
NA	NA	TRBV29-1	TRBJ1-5	CSVPAILGHSNQPQHF	TGCAGCGTCCCGGCAATACTGGGACATAGCAATCAGCCCCAGCATTTT
TRBD2	NA	TRBV19	TRBJ2-5	CASSKGLAETQYF	TGTGCCAGTAGTAAAGGACTAGCAGAGACCCAGTACTTC
NA	once	TRBV6-5	TRBJ1-3	CASSPETGNTIYF	TGTGCCAGCAGTCCCGAAACAGGAAACACCATATATTTT
TRBD1	NA	TRBV3-1/TRBV3-2	TRBJ2-1	CASSLLRGPGYNEQFF	TGTGCCAGCAGCCTACTGAGGGGGCCCGGTTACAATGAGCAGTTCTTC
TRBD1	NA	TRBV2	TRBJ2-7	CASRGTGSKSYEQYF	TGTGCCAGCAGGGGGACAGGGAGCAAGTCCTACGAGCAGTACTTC
NA	NA	TRBV4-1	TRBJ1-3	CASSQANSGSHTIYF	TGCGCCAGCAGCCAGGCAAATTCGGGTTCCCACACCATATATTTT
NA	NA	TRBV7-2	TRBJ2-5	CASSTAGAREETQYF	TGTGCCAGCAGCACCGCGGGGGCCCGGGAAGAGACCCAGTACTTC
NA	NA	TRBV4-3	TRBJ1-4	CASSQDDPQGTNEKLFF	TGCGCCAGCAGCCAAGATGACCCCCAGGGAACTAATGAAAAACTGTTTTTT
NA	NA	TRBV3-1/TRBV3-2	TRBJ1-6	CASRLDWRGSYNSPLHF	TGTGCCAGCAGACTCGACTGGAGGGGATCCTATAATTCACCCCTCCACTTT
NA	NA	TRBV19	TRBJ1-3	CASSLGLFSGNTIYF	TGTGCCAGTAGTCTCGGACTGTTCTCTGGAAACACCATATATTTT
TRBD2	once	TRBV4-1	TRBJ2-1	CASTPTSGDFVTYNEQFF	TGCGCCAGCACCCCGACTAGCGGCGATTTTGTTACCTACAATGAGCAGTTCTTC
NA	NA	TRBV19	TRBJ2-1	CASSIFVGSSYNEQFF	TGTGCCAGTAGTATCTTCGTGGGGAGCTCCTACAATGAGCAGTTCTTC
NA	NA	TRBV2	TRBJ1-2	CASSQGRDYGYTF	TGTGCCAGCAGCCAAGGCAGGGACTATGGCTACACCTTC